The rows below give T cell receptor beta chains drawn from one sample of a study of T cell responses to AZD1222 COVID-19 vaccine. Only in-frame clones appear in the TCRdb table, and some are missing; sequencing was by immunoSEQ multiplex PCR. The sample lists approximately 110,000 clones; about 91% were seen once. This sample comprised peripheral blood, obtained 28 days after the second AZD1222 dose. Every receptor here comes from an adult who received the AZD1222 COVID-19 vaccine. Both conserved end residues are part of each CDR3. D genes are given only for firm matches. Size is stated for part of the rows, as once, few or many counts, or as a class when the clone is expanded.

j_gene | abundance | d_gene | v_gene | CDR3aa | CDR3nt
TRBJ2-2 | - | TRBD1 | TRBV4-3 | CASSHLGQGNTGELFF | TGCGCCAGCAGCCATCTAGGACAGGGGAACACCGGGGAGCTGTTTTTT
TRBJ1-1 | - | - | TRBV28 | CASGGATEAFF | TGTGCCAGCGGGGGGGCCACTGAAGCTTTCTTT
TRBJ1-6 | - | TRBD1 | TRBV28 | CASSPPTHRGLSDNSPLHF | TGTGCCAGCAGTCCTCCGACTCACAGGGGTCTTAGCGATAATTCACCCCTCCACTTT
TRBJ1-2 | - | - | TRBV3-1/TRBV3-2 | CASSGGNYGYTF | TGTGCCAGCAGCGGTGGGAACTATGGCTACACCTTC
TRBJ2-1 | - | - | TRBV11-2 | CASSLSPTANEQFF | TGTGCCAGCAGCTTATCCCCGACAGCGAATGAGCAGTTCTTC
TRBJ2-1 | - | TRBD2 | TRBV18 | CASSPWGGNEQFF | TGTGCCAGCTCACCTTGGGGGGGCAATGAGCAGTTCTTC
TRBJ1-1 | - | - | TRBV4-3 | CASSPQGNTEAFF | TGCGCCAGCAGTCCACAGGGGAACACTGAAGCTTTCTTT
TRBJ2-1 | - | TRBD2 | TRBV13 | CASSSGGLAGAQYNEQFF | TGTGCCAGCAGCTCGGGGGGCCTAGCGGGGGCCCAATACAATGAGCAGTTCTTC
TRBJ1-1 | - | TRBD1 | TRBV19 | CASSPGRTGSLNTEAFF | TGTGCCAGTAGTCCGGGGCGGACAGGGAGCCTCAACACTGAAGCTTTCTTT
TRBJ1-4 | - | - | TRBV7-2 | CASSLGIGSSGKLFF | TGTGCCAGCAGCTTAGGCATCGGCTCTTCGGGAAAACTGTTTTTT
TRBJ1-5 | - | - | TRBV2 | CASLGTDSNQPQHF | TGTGCCAGCCTGGGGACGGATAGCAATCAGCCCCAGCATTTT
TRBJ1-1 | few | - | TRBV3-1/TRBV3-2 | CASSQEQGNTEAFF | TGTGCCAGCAGCCAAGAGCAGGGGAACACTGAAGCTTTCTTT
TRBJ1-2 | - | - | TRBV3-1/TRBV3-2 | CASSDQNYGYTF | TGTGCCAGCAGCGATCAGAACTATGGCTACACCTTC
TRBJ1-3 | - | - | TRBV2 | CASSERTLTGGNTIYF | TGTGCCAGCAGTGAACGGACTCTAACTGGGGGAAACACCATATATTTT
TRBJ1-5 | - | TRBD1 | TRBV4-2 | CASSQASLTGDINQPQHF | TGTGCCAGCAGCCAAGCCTCCCTGACAGGGGATATCAATCAGCCCCAGCATTTT
TRBJ1-1 | - | TRBD1 | TRBV10-3 | CAISGQGEYTEAFF | TGTGCCATCAGTGGACAGGGGGAGTACACTGAAGCTTTCTTT
TRBJ2-2 | - | TRBD2 | TRBV29-1 | CSVPGLAGDSGELFF | TGCAGCGTCCCGGGACTAGCGGGGGACTCCGGGGAGCTGTTTTTT
TRBJ2-2 | once | - | TRBV7-8 | CASSPRVTGELFF | TGTGCCAGCAGCCCCAGGGTTACCGGGGAGCTGTTTTTT
TRBJ2-1 | once | - | TRBV4-2 | CASSQSNLRQFF | TGTGCCAGCAGCCAATCGAATTTAAGGCAGTTCTTC
TRBJ1-3 | - | - | TRBV4-3 | CASSQKRAGNTIYF | TGCGCCAGCAGCCAAAAAAGGGCTGGAAACACCATATATTTT
TRBJ1-1 | - | - | TRBV10-2 | CASRLQGNTEAFF | TGCGCCAGCAGACTACAGGGGAACACTGAAGCTTTCTTT
TRBJ2-3 | - | - | TRBV15 | CATSRAGTDTQYF | TGTGCCACCAGCCGCGCAGGCACAGATACGCAGTATTTT
TRBJ1-1 | - | TRBD1 | TRBV19 | CASITDRENTEAFF | TGTGCCAGTATCACCGACAGGGAGAACACTGAAGCTTTCTTT
TRBJ1-2 | - | - | TRBV7-2 | CASSWGGQQNYGYTF | TGTGCCAGCAGCTGGGGGGGTCAGCAAAACTATGGCTACACCTTC